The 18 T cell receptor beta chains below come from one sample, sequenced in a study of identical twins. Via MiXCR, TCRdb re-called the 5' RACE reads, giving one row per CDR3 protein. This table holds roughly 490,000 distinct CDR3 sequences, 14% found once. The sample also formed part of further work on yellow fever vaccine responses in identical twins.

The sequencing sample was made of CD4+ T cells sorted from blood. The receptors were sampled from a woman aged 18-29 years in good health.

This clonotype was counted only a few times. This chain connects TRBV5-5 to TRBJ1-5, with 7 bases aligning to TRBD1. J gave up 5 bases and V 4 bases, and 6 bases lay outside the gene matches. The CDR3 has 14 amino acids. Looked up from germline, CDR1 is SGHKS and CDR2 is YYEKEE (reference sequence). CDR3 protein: CASSQDRADQPQHF. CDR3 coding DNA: TGTGCCAGCAGCCAAGACAGGGCGGATCAGCCCCAGCATTTT.

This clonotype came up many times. As DNA, the CDR3 is TGCGCCAGCAGCTTGGGCCCGGGAGAGTACAATGAGCAGTTCTTC. Its protein product is CASSLGPGEYNEQFF. The chain carries TRBV5-1 and TRBJ2-1; maybe TRBD2 (6 bases). Trimming pared 0 bases from V and 4 bases from J, leaving 11 bases between. This CDR3 contains 15 residues. CDR1 and CDR2 (germline): SGHRS, YFSETQ.

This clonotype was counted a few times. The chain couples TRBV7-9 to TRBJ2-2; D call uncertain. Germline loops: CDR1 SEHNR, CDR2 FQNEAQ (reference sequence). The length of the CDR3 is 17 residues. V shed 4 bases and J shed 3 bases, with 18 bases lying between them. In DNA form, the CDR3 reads TGTGCCAGCAGCTCCACCGGGTTGCGCAAATACACCGGGGAGCTGTTTTTT. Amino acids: CASSSTGLRKYTGELFF. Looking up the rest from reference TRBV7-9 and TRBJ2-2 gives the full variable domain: DTGVSQNPRHKITKRGQNVTFRCDPISEHNRLYWYRQTLGQGPEFLTYFQNEAQLEKSRLLSDRFSAERPKGSFSTLEIQRTEQGDSAMYLCASSSTGLRKYTGELFFGEGSRLTVL.

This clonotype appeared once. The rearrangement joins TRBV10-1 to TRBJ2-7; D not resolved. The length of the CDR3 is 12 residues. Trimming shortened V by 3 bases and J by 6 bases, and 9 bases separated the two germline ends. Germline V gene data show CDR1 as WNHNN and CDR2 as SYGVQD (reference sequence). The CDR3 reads CASSDLVFEQYF. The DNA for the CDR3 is TGCGCCAGCAGTGATCTGGTTTTCGAGCAGTACTTC.

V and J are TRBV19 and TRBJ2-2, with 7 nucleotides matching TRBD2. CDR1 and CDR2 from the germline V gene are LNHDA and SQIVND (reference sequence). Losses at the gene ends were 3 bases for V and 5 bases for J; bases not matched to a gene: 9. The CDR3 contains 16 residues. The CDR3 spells CASSIPAGVGTGELFF. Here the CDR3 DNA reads TGTGCCAGTAGTATCCCCGCGGGAGTGGGGACCGGGGAGCTGTTTTTT.

The CDR3 region is CASSLAGPHQPQHF. CDR3 in DNA: TGTGCCAGCAGTTTAGCGGGACCGCATCAGCCCCAGCATTTT. The chain has TRBV12-3 or TRBV12-4 and TRBJ1-5, with a tentative D call TRBD1 (5 bases). The CDR3 has 14 amino acids. Trimming removed 0 bases at V and 5 bases at J, with 8 bases between.

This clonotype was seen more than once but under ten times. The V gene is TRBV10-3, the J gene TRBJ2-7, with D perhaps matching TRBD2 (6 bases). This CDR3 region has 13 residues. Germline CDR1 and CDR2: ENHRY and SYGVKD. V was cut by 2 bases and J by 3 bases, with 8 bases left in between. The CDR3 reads CAISERLGYEQYF. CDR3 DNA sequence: TGTGCCATCAGTGAGCGACTAGGCTACGAGCAGTACTTC.

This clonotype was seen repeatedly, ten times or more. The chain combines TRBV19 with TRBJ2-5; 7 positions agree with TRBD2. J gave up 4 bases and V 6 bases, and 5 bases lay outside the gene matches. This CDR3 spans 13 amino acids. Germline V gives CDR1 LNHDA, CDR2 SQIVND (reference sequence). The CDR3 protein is CASSWGGGETQYF. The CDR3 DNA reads TGTGCCAGTAGCTGGGGGGGGGGAGAGACCCAGTACTTC.

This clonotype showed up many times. Written as DNA, the CDR3 is TGTGCCAGCAGTCCCTCGACAGGGAAGATGGGGACCCAGTACTTC. Translated, it gives CASSPSTGKMGTQYF. The rearrangement joins TRBV7-2 to TRBJ2-5, with 7 nucleotides matching TRBD1. Trimming cost V 6 bases and J 7 bases; bases outside gene matches: 14. CDR3 length: 15 amino acids. Germline-derived CDR1 and CDR2 are SGHTA and FQGNSA.

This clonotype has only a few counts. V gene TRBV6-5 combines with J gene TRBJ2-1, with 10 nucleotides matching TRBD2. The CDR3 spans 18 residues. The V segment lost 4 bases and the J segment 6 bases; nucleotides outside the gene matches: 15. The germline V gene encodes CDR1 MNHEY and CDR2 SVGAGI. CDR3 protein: CASSSLVLASGSGNEQFF. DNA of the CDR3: TGTGCCAGCAGTTCCCTCGTTCTGGCTAGCGGGAGTGGCAATGAGCAGTTCTTC.

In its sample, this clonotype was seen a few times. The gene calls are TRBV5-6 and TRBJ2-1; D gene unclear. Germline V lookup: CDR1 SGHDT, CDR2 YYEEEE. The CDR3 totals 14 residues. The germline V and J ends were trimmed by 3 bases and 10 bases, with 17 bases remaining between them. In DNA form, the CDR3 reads TGTGCCAGCAGCTCTGGAGTGCCCTGGAGAGAGCAGTTCTTC. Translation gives CASSSGVPWREQFF.

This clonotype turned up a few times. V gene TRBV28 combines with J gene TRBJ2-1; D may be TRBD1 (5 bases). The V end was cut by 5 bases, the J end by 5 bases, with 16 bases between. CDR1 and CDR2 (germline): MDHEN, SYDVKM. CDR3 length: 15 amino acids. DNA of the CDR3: TGTGCCAGCAGTCCCCGTTTGCGGACAAACAATGAGCAGTTCTTC. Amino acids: CASSPRLRTNNEQFF.

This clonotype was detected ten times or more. The DNA of the CDR3 is TGTGCCAGCAGCTCCGGACTAGCATGGTCCTACGAGCAGTACTTC. Protein product: CASSSGLAWSYEQYF. The chain joins TRBV7-2 to TRBJ2-7; TRBD2 matches 8 bases. There are 15 residues in the CDR3. V trimming: 4 bases; J trimming: 1 base; junction bases outside the gene matches: 6. Germline CDR1 is SGHTA and CDR2 is FQGNSA.

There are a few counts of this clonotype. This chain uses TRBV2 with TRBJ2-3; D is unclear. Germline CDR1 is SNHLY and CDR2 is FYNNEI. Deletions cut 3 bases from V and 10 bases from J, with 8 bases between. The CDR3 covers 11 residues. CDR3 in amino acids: CASSDSASQYF. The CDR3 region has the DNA TGTGCCAGCAGTGACAGCGCTTCGCAGTATTTT.

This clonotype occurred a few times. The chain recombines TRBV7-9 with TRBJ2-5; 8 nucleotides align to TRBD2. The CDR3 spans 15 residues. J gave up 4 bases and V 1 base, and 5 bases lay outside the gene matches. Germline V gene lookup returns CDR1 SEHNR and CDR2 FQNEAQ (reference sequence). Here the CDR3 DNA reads TGTGCCAGCAGCTTAGTTATAGCGGGGATAGAGACCCAGTACTTC. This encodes CASSLVIAGIETQYF.

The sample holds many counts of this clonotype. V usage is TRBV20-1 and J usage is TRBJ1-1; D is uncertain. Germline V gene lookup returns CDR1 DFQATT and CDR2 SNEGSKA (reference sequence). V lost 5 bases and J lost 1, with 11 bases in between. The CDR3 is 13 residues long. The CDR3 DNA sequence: TGCAGTGCTTCTGGACCGGCGAACACTGAAGCTTTCTTT. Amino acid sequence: CSASGPANTEAFF.

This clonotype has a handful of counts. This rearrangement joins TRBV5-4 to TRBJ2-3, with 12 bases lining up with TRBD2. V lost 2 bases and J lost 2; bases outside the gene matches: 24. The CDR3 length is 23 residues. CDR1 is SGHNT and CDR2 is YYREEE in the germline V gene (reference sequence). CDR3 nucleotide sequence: TGTGCCAGCAGCTTCCAAGCCACTCTAGCGGGGGGGCGCACCCCTATAGTCACAGATACGCAGTATTTT. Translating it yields CASSFQATLAGGRTPIVTDTQYF.

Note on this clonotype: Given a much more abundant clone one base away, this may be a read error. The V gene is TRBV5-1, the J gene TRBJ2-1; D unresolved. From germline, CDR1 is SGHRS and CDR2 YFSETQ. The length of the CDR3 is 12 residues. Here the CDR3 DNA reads TGCGCCAACAGCGCTTCCTACAATGAGCAGTTCTTC. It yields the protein CANSASYNEQFF.